This TCR beta chain was found in a study of T cells in Graves' hyperthyroidism and ophthalmopathy. Across the whole study: Staff took peripheral blood when the initial diagnosis was made, before any treatment began.

With V trimmed by 6 bases and J by 5 bases, 8 bases remained unmatched. The CDR3 contains 14 residues. Germline V gene sequence: CDR1 DFQATT, CDR2 SNEGSKA (reference sequence). RNA transcripts served as the template for amplifying TCR beta CDR3 regions. A first-round RT-PCR of the TCR CDR3 used the HTBI primer set. TCRdb analysed the multiplex PCR reads with MiXCR anew, one entry per CDR3 protein. Of over 150,000 distinct CDR3 sequences in the sample, roughly a sixth were seen once. Exclusion of patients followed from uncontrolled infection, other autoimmune disease, pregnancy or lactation. Each diagnosis was grounded in clinical symptoms, serum thyroxine and TRAb, thyroid ultrasound, and orbital computed tomography.

The sequenced material came from blood. The rearrangement uses TRBV20-1 and TRBJ2-7, with TRBD2 matching over 12 bases. The origin of this receptor is a woman aged 50 to 60 with Graves' hyperthyroidism. The CDR3 DNA reads TGCAGTGCAGCTTTGACTAGCGGGAGCGACGAGCAGTACTTC. As protein: CSAALTSGSDEQYF.